The following is a T cell receptor beta chain sequence with its context. What it binds is not known. The sample originates from a study of beta chain features in type 1 diabetes. Study conclusions and caveats: All four CD4+ subsets from Type 1 diabetes patients carried moderately but significantly shorter TCRB CDR3s. Among patients, naive, central memory and Treg TCRB repertoires appeared more similar than among healthy donors.

Investigators reverse transcribed all isolated RNA, so they sequenced expressed TCRB transcripts. Mean read depth for naive, central memory and regulatory T cell samples was 3.5 million to 4.5 million reads. Using immunoSEQ multiplex PCR, the repertoire was profiled, and TCRdb retains in-frame clones only, with some absent. The table has 15,000 or so clones, over 55% seen once; the top ten hold 2% to 3%. Staining for CD45RO/CCR7/CD25/CD127/CD95/CD27 allowed sorting of CD4+ naive, central memory, regulatory and stem cell-like memory cells. Trimming removed 2 bases at V and 4 bases at J, with 20 bases between. This CDR3 has 17 residues. Germline V gene data show CDR1 as SEHNR and CDR2 as FQNEAQ (reference sequence).

The clonotype originates from a man younger than 40 with type 1 diabetes. Source material: Tregs from blood. This chain links TRBV7-9 with TRBJ1-2; D possibly corresponds to TRBD1 (5 bases). CDR3 DNA: TGTGCCAGCAGCTTATCATTTCTCCAGGGCTTCCCCTATGGCTACACCTTC. Its protein product is CASSLSFLQGFPYGYTF.